The sequence of this TCR beta chain was determined in a study of Ad26.COV2.S vaccination and SARS-CoV-2 variants. As for this clone: Its target is unknown.

CDR1 is SGHTA, CDR2 FQGTGA, per germline. V dropped 3 bases and J dropped 5 bases, with 4 bases sitting between them. The CDR3 loop spans 12 amino acids. Notes on the study in general: CD8+ and CD4+ T cells specific for spike reportedly responded with substantial breadth after vaccination. There was a possibility that the TCR breadth and depth analyses underestimated total T cell responses.

The table came from immunoSEQ multiplex PCR; TCRdb's copy has only in-frame clones and leaves some out. The sample consists of hundreds of thousands of clones, under 95% of them appearing once. The sample consisted of peripheral blood, taken after recovery from COVID-19. The chain couples TRBV7-3 to TRBJ2-2, with unresolved D. The clonotype originates from a human donor who had recovered from COVID-19. The CDR3 is CASSLRTGELFF. DNA for the CDR3: TGTGCCAGCAGCTTGCGTACCGGGGAGCTGTTTTTT.